This note documents a single T cell receptor (beta chain) sequence. The antigen is unknown. A read error may produce the germline difference seen at one junction end. Germline V gene lookup returns CDR1 LNHNV and CDR2 YYDKDF (reference sequence). CDR3 length: 16 amino acids. These data are taken from a study of beta chain features in type 1 diabetes. Overall study context: All samples yielded some 110 million examined sorted cells. Study results and limitations: Significant though moderate, a shortening of TCRB CDR3s appeared in all four CD4+ subsets of Type 1 diabetes patients.

Reverse transcription of all isolated RNA meant that expressed TCRB transcripts were sequenced. The protocol was immunoSEQ multiplex PCR, while the TCRdb copy is restricted to in-frame clones and leaves out a portion. The sample has around 240,000 clones, 16% seen once. The source of this sequence is a man aged 25 to 45 with type 1 diabetes. This chain links TRBV15 with TRBJ2-1, with D uncertain. Input material: naive CD4+ T cells from blood. The CDR3 DNA sequence: TGTGCCACCAGCGGAGACCGCAGGTTACCCCACAATGAGCAGTTCTTC. It encodes CATSGDRRLPHNEQFF.